The text below deals with one T cell receptor beta chain. Its specificity is not known. V was trimmed by 0 bases and J by 2 bases, leaving 10 bases between them. Germline V CDR1 and CDR2: MNHEY, SVGAGI. The length of the CDR3 is 16 residues. These data come from a study of cytomegalovirus exposure and HLA in healthy donors. Overall study findings and caveats: Through in vitro validation, a few CMV-associated chains were shown to be specific for CMV antigens. What was likely a sequencing artifact was a cluster of highly shared sequence variants. It emerged from a later analysis that several of the most significant clusters appeared to be linked to common viral pathogens.

13 Jbeta primers and 60 Vbeta primers were used for the PCR. Per the original data handling: An analysis that came later counted 60 million to 80 million unique TCR beta chains, 10 million to 11 million shared. Here immunoSEQ multiplex PCR was the method, and the copy in TCRdb shows in-frame clones only, minus some. V and J calls and clone size are copied from that table; D and trimming were computed from the DNA. The table shows about 190,000 clones, with approximately 82% occurring only once. The clonotype originates from a man aged 35 to 55 in good health and CMV-seropositive. The specimen sequenced was PBMCs. The rearrangement links TRBV6-5 to TRBJ2-2; no definite D call. CDR3 bases: TGTGCCAGCAGTTACTCGTCGCAGGTCAACACCGGGGAGCTGTTTTTT. Translated, it gives CASSYSSQVNTGELFF.